This section outlines one T cell receptor (beta chain) sequence together with its context. After removal of 2 bases from V and 6 bases from J, the junction contained 7 bases not matched to a gene. Per germline, CDR1 SEHNR and CDR2 FQNEAQ (reference sequence). The CDR3 covers 18 residues. The sample originates from a study of blood T cell repertoires in COVID-19. Clones were sequenced by immunoSEQ multiplex PCR, and TCRdb holds only the in-frame ones, with some missing. The sample consists of 130,000 to 150,000 clones, around 81% of them appearing once. The sequencing sample was made of PBMCs or T cells enriched from blood (not recorded which). The sequence was collected from a woman between 40 and 55 years old who had recovered from COVID-19. The chain links TRBV7-9 to TRBJ2-1; 16 bases align to TRBD2. The CDR3 region has the DNA TGTGCCAGCAGCTTATTGGGGACTAGCGGGAGGGCTGCCAATGAGCAGTTCTTC. Protein: CASSLLGTSGRAANEQFF.